The rows below give T cell receptor beta chains drawn from one sample of a study of identical twins. TCRdb re-called the 5' RACE reads with MiXCR, one entry per CDR3 protein. The sample shows about 330,000 distinct CDR3 sequences, about 12% of them seen only once. The sample was also reused in another study, on yellow fever vaccine responses in identical twins.

Sequenced: CD8+ T cells sorted from blood. Receptors were obtained from a woman younger than 35 in good health. Each CDR3 is given with its conserved first and last residue. The D gene is left open where the match is weak. Size is omitted from some rows. Given values are once, few, many or a class for expanded clones.

CDR3 DNA	CDR3 protein	D gene	V gene	J gene	clone size
TGTGCTAGTGGTACAGGGGTAGTTGAGACCCAGTACTTC	CASGTGVVETQYF	TRBD1	TRBV12-5	TRBJ2-5	few
TGTGCCAGCAGCCAAATCGCAGGGACCTACGAGCAGTACTTC	CASSQIAGTYEQYF	NA	TRBV3-1	TRBJ2-7	once
TGTGCCAGCAGCTTGGGAGGAACAGGGCGTAGGGGCGCCAAGGGGTACAATGAGCAGTTCTTC	CASSLGGTGRRGAKGYNEQFF	NA	TRBV5-4	TRBJ2-1	NA
TGTGCCAGCAGCCAAGCCCTAGCGGGGAACTACGAGCAGTACTTC	CASSQALAGNYEQYF	TRBD2	TRBV4-2	TRBJ2-7	many
TGCAGTGCTGTGCTAGGGAGGGGAGGGAGAGATGAAAAACTGTTTTTT	CSAVLGRGGRDEKLFF	NA	TRBV20-1	TRBJ1-4	few
TGCAGCGTTGAAGGGCTAGGGGACTACTCTGGGGCCAACGTCCTGACTTTC	CSVEGLGDYSGANVLTF	TRBD2	TRBV29-1	TRBJ2-6	NA
TGTGCCAGCAGTACAGGGACAGATACGCAGTATTTT	CASSTGTDTQYF	NA	TRBV2	TRBJ2-3	many
TGTGCCAGCAGTCTGAGACAGGACCTATCTGGCTACACCTTC	CASSLRQDLSGYTF	NA	TRBV27	TRBJ1-2	few
TGTGCCAGCAGCTGGAAGAAGGGGACCCATGGGTACACTGAAGCTTTCTTT	CASSWKKGTHGYTEAFF	NA	TRBV7-4	TRBJ1-1	NA
TGTGCCACCGCGGCTAGCGGGAGGATGGGAGGCGAGACCCAGTACTTC	CATAASGRMGGETQYF	TRBD2	TRBV15	TRBJ2-5	few
TGCGCCAGCAGCTTGGAGGTAGGGGCGGCAGATACGCAGTATTTT	CASSLEVGAADTQYF	NA	TRBV5-1	TRBJ2-3	many
TGCGCCAGCAGCTTAAGATGGACCGACGGTAATTCACCCCTCCACTTT	CASSLRWTDGNSPLHF	NA	TRBV5-1	TRBJ1-6	many
TGTGCCAGCACCGCCGGGACAGTGAACACTGAAGCTTTCTTT	CASTAGTVNTEAFF	TRBD1	TRBV12-3/TRBV12-4	TRBJ1-1	many
TGCAGCGTTGAAGTCGGTCACACAGATACGCAGTATTTT	CSVEVGHTDTQYF	NA	TRBV29-1	TRBJ2-3	NA
TGTGCCAGCAGTGAGCGGGAGGCCGGGGAGCTGTTTTTT	CASSEREAGELFF	TRBD2	TRBV6-4	TRBJ2-2	many
TGTGCCAGCAGCATAGGGGAGTGGGAGACCCAGTACTTC	CASSIGEWETQYF	NA	TRBV7-7	TRBJ2-5	few
TGTGCCAGCAGCTTAGCTAGCGCTGGCTACGAGCAGTACTTC	CASSLASAGYEQYF	NA	TRBV7-9	TRBJ2-7	NA
TGTGCCAGCAGTGAATTGACTACGATAGGGGCAGGCACAGATACGCAGTATTTT	CASSELTTIGAGTDTQYF	NA	TRBV25-1	TRBJ2-3	NA
TGTGCCAGCAGTTTCTCTAGACAGTCCAATGAGCAGTTCTTC	CASSFSRQSNEQFF	NA	TRBV12-3/TRBV12-4	TRBJ2-1	many
TGCAGCGCAGACAGGGACTATGAGCAGTTCTTC	CSADRDYEQFF	NA	TRBV29-1	TRBJ2-1	many
TGTGCCAGCAGCTCGGACGGACGATCGTCACCCCTCCACTTT	CASSSDGRSSPLHF	NA	TRBV7-9	TRBJ1-6	few
TGTGCCAGCAGCTTAGACGGGGGAACAGTGAATGAGCAGTTCTTC	CASSLDGGTVNEQFF	NA	TRBV7-6	TRBJ2-1	NA
TGCGCCAGCAGCCAAGAACGGGCAGGCCAAAACATTCAGTACTTC	CASSQERAGQNIQYF	NA	TRBV4-1	TRBJ2-4	few
TGTGCCAGCAGCGCGCGCGCCAGCGGGAGTGCCTCCTACAATGAGCAGTTCTTC	CASSARASGSASYNEQFF	TRBD2	TRBV9	TRBJ2-1	few
TGTGCCAGCAGCCCCTCCGGGACTAGCGGACTCTTCTACTACTACAATGAGCAGTTCTTC	CASSPSGTSGLFYYYNEQFF	TRBD2	TRBV4-2	TRBJ2-1	few
TGTGCCAGCAGTTTAACTCTAGCGGGGGGGCCCACCGGGGAGCTGTTTTTT	CASSLTLAGGPTGELFF	TRBD2	TRBV12-3/TRBV12-4	TRBJ2-2	NA
TGTGCCAGCAGTTGGAGCGGCGATGAGCAGTTCTTC	CASSWSGDEQFF	NA	TRBV27	TRBJ2-1	few
TGCGCCAGCAGCTTGCCCGCTTTACGGGAGGGCGAGTACGAGCAGTACTTC	CASSLPALREGEYEQYF	TRBD2	TRBV5-1	TRBJ2-7	NA
TGTGCCAGCAGCTTGGGGACAGGATTAGTCCACGAGCAGTACTTC	CASSLGTGLVHEQYF	TRBD1	TRBV7-8	TRBJ2-7	NA
TGTGCCAGCAGCTTAGTAGGTAGCGGGGATCGGTACGAGCAGTACTTC	CASSLVGSGDRYEQYF	TRBD2	TRBV13	TRBJ2-7	NA
TGTGCCAGCAGCTTTAGGGACGAGCAGTACTTC	CASSFRDEQYF	NA	TRBV5-5	TRBJ2-7	few
TGTGCCAGCAGTCCGACTAGCGGGAGGTCAACCGGGGAGCTGTTTTTT	CASSPTSGRSTGELFF	TRBD2	TRBV12-3/TRBV12-4	TRBJ2-2	many
TGCAGCGTTGAAGGGACTAGCGGGATTGAGACCCAGTACTTC	CSVEGTSGIETQYF	TRBD2	TRBV29-1	TRBJ2-5	NA
TGTGCCATCCGAGGACAGGGTAAAGAGACCCAGTACTTC	CAIRGQGKETQYF	TRBD1	TRBV27	TRBJ2-5	many
TGTGCCAGCAGCCCGGGGACTAGCGGGGCAAATGAGCAGTTCTTC	CASSPGTSGANEQFF	TRBD2	TRBV7-8	TRBJ2-1	NA
TGTGCCAGCAGCTTAGCCCGCAGGGCTGGTTCACCCCTCCACTTT	CASSLARRAGSPLHF	NA	TRBV7-8	TRBJ1-6	few
TGCGCCAGCAGCCAAGGGCGGGGGACACAAGAGACCCAGTACTTC	CASSQGRGTQETQYF	NA	TRBV4-1	TRBJ2-5	few
TGTGCCAGCAGTTTACCAGCGGGGAACACCGGGGAGCTGTTTTTT	CASSLPAGNTGELFF	NA	TRBV12-3/TRBV12-4	TRBJ2-2	NA
TGTGCCAGCAGCAACTGGGGGGGTATGAACACTGAAGCTTTCTTT	CASSNWGGMNTEAFF	NA	TRBV7-9	TRBJ1-1	many
TGCAGCGCACCGACCTGGGGTGACAATGAGCAGTTCTTC	CSAPTWGDNEQFF	NA	TRBV29-1	TRBJ2-1	many
TGTGCCAGCAGTTTACTTCAGGACACCGGGGAGCTGTTTTTT	CASSLLQDTGELFF	NA	TRBV27	TRBJ2-2	many
TGCAGCGTGGAGGGAGCGGGAGGTATCACAGATACGCAGTATTTT	CSVEGAGGITDTQYF	TRBD2	TRBV29-1	TRBJ2-3	many
TGTGCCAGCAGATTCGACAGCGACAATGAGCAGTTCTTC	CASRFDSDNEQFF	NA	TRBV6-6	TRBJ2-1	NA
TGTGCCAGCAGTGAAAACGGGTGGGAAAAACTGTTTTTT	CASSENGWEKLFF	NA	TRBV2	TRBJ1-4	few
TGCGCCAGCAGCTACCAGGGACAGGGCTACACTGAAGCTTTCTTT	CASSYQGQGYTEAFF	TRBD1	TRBV4-1	TRBJ1-1	many
TGTGCCACCAGCAGAGATTTCTACAGGGTTGTTCTGGACCAGTACTTC	CATSRDFYRVVLDQYF	NA	TRBV15	TRBJ2-5	NA
TGTGCCACCAGTGATTCCCCGGACGGATACTATGGCTACACCTTC	CATSDSPDGYYGYTF	NA	TRBV24-1	TRBJ1-2	many